This is a list of T cell receptor beta chains from one sample in a study of T cell responses to AZD1222 COVID-19 vaccine. Sequencing used immunoSEQ multiplex PCR; TCRdb keeps in-frame clones, though not all of them. The sample shows roughly 85,000 clones, about 86% of them seen only once. Material: peripheral blood, obtained on day 0 of AZD1222 vaccination. These receptors were collected from an adult in good health. Each CDR3 is given with its conserved first and last residue. A D gene is named only where the DNA matches it firmly. Size tells how often a clone was seen (once, few, many) or the class of an expanded clone, and some rows leave it out.

>TRBJ2-2|TRBV10-3|few|.
CAISVVGERNTGELFF
TGTGCCATCAGTGTTGTGGGAGAGAGGAACACCGGGGAGCTGTTTTTT
>TRBJ1-1|TRBV11-1|.|TRBD1
CASSLGQVERAFF
TGTGCCAGCAGCCTCGGACAGGTCGAGAGAGCTTTCTTT
>TRBJ2-2|TRBV11-3|.|TRBD1
CASSLNEGGYRGQNTGELFF
TGTGCCAGCAGTCTAAACGAAGGGGGCTACAGAGGACAGAACACCGGGGAGCTGTTTTTT
>TRBJ1-5|TRBV28|.|.
CASSPQDHSNQPQHF
TGTGCCAGCAGCCCCCAGGACCATAGCAATCAGCCCCAGCATTTT
>TRBJ2-2|TRBV7-2|once|.
CASRGRLGARETGELFF
TGTGCCAGCAGGGGACGACTTGGGGCCCGGGAGACCGGGGAGCTGTTTTTT
>TRBJ1-5|TRBV19|.|.
CASSLAGTDNQPQHF
TGTGCCAGTAGTTTGGCCGGGACGGACAATCAGCCCCAGCATTTT
>TRBJ2-1|TRBV7-8|.|TRBD1
CASSNRDRTYNEQFF
TGTGCCAGCAGCAATCGGGACAGGACTTACAATGAGCAGTTCTTC
>TRBJ1-5|TRBV3-1/TRBV3-2|.|.
CASSQVAGSNQPQHF
TGTGCCAGCAGCCAAGTAGCCGGGTCCAATCAGCCCCAGCATTTT
>TRBJ2-1|TRBV6-5|few|TRBD1
CASGGTGLFNEQFF
TGTGCCAGCGGCGGGACAGGGCTTTTCAATGAGCAGTTCTTC
>TRBJ1-4|TRBV3-1/TRBV3-2|.|TRBD1
CAGSRGPRQGNEKLFF
TGTGCCGGCAGCCGTGGTCCCCGACAGGGCAATGAAAAACTGTTTTTT
>TRBJ1-2|TRBV5-1|few|TRBD1
CASSWTGEDGYTF
TGCGCCAGCAGCTGGACAGGGGAAGATGGCTACACCTTC
>TRBJ1-5|TRBV10-3|.|.
CAISGGGPSDGQPQHF
TGTGCCATCAGTGGGGGGGGGCCCTCGGACGGGCAGCCCCAGCATTTT
>TRBJ1-3|TRBV5-1|.|.
CASSLAVATRGNTIYF
TGCGCCAGCAGCTTGGCCGTGGCAACGAGAGGAAACACCATATATTTT
>TRBJ1-2|TRBV28|.|.
CASSPHPQGIGGYTF
TGTGCCAGCAGCCCCCACCCACAGGGAATAGGTGGCTACACCTTC
>TRBJ2-2|TRBV24-1|.|TRBD1
CATSDLGQGDTGELFF
TGTGCCACCAGTGATTTGGGACAGGGGGACACCGGGGAGCTGTTTTTT
>TRBJ1-4|TRBV5-5|once|.
CASSLGQEKLFF
TGTGCCAGCAGCTTGGGACAAGAAAAACTGTTTTTT
>TRBJ1-1|TRBV7-9|.|TRBD1
CASSVQGGMNTEAFF
TGTGCCAGCAGCGTCCAGGGGGGGATGAACACTGAAGCTTTCTTT
>TRBJ2-7|TRBV6-1|few|TRBD2
CASSEGGGSSYEQYF
TGTGCCAGCAGTGAAGGGGGCGGGAGCTCCTACGAGCAGTACTTC
>TRBJ1-1|TRBV10-3|.|.
CAISDGGTTEAFF
TGTGCCATCAGTGACGGGGGTACCACTGAAGCTTTCTTT
>TRBJ2-2|TRBV19|.|.
CASSIPLDSANTGELFF
TGTGCCAGTAGTATCCCCCTGGATAGCGCAAACACCGGGGAGCTGTTTTTT
>TRBJ1-5|TRBV27|.|.
CASSLSGGAQHF
TGTGCCAGCAGTTTATCAGGGGGGGCCCAGCATTTT
>TRBJ2-7|TRBV25-1|once|.
CASSREYEQYF
TGTGCCAGCAGTAGAGAGTACGAGCAGTACTTC
>TRBJ1-6|TRBV19|.|TRBD1
CASSAGTGGNSPLHF
TGTGCCAGTAGTGCCGGGACAGGGGGTAATTCACCCCTCCACTTT
>TRBJ2-2|TRBV11-2|.|.
CASRPIGLRAGELFF
TGTGCCAGCAGACCAATCGGGCTAAGGGCCGGGGAGCTGTTTTTT
>TRBJ2-4|TRBV19|.|TRBD2
CASSMGGMRAKNIQYF
TGTGCCAGTAGTATGGGGGGGATGCGGGCCAAAAACATTCAGTACTTC
>TRBJ2-1|TRBV19|.|TRBD1
CASSRTGNEQFF
TGTGCCAGTAGCAGGACAGGGAATGAGCAGTTCTTC
>TRBJ2-5|TRBV5-1|.|TRBD1
CASSPDRGRETQYF
TGCGCCAGCAGCCCGGACAGGGGGCGGGAGACCCAGTACTTC
>TRBJ1-5|TRBV7-2|few|.
CASSLVTTNQPQHF
TGTGCCAGCAGCTTAGTGACCACCAATCAGCCCCAGCATTTT
>TRBJ1-3|TRBV4-3|.|.
CASSQDNHISGNTIYF
TGCGCCAGCAGCCAAGATAACCACATCTCTGGAAACACCATATATTTT
>TRBJ2-5|TRBV5-5|.|.
CASSYQETQYF
TGTGCCAGCAGCTATCAAGAGACCCAGTACTTC
>TRBJ1-1|TRBV18|.|TRBD1
CASSRTGGFTEAFF
TGTGCCAGCTCACGAACAGGGGGGTTCACTGAAGCTTTCTTT
>TRBJ1-3|TRBV7-8|.|.
CASSASRVAGNTIYF
TGTGCCAGCAGCGCGTCCCGGGTAGCGGGAAACACCATATATTTT
>TRBJ1-1|TRBV2|.|.
CASTLGQWSTEAFF
TGTGCCAGCACCCTAGGACAGTGGAGCACTGAAGCTTTCTTT
>TRBJ2-7|TRBV28|.|.
CASSLRKFRGQQYF
TGTGCCAGCAGTTTAAGGAAATTCAGGGGTCAGCAGTACTTC
>TRBJ2-7|TRBV18|.|.
CASSPLQGSEQYF
TGTGCCAGCTCACCACTACAGGGAAGTGAGCAGTACTTC
>TRBJ2-7|TRBV3-1/TRBV3-2|.|TRBD1
CASSQNPQGRNEQYF
TGTGCCAGCAGCCAAAACCCACAGGGGCGGAACGAGCAGTACTTC
>TRBJ1-4|TRBV28|.|.
CASSSLGQYGNEKLFF
TGTGCCAGCAGTTCTCTCGGACAGTATGGAAATGAAAAACTGTTTTTT
>TRBJ2-3|TRBV11-3|.|TRBD2
CASSLSTAGGVDTQYF
TGTGCCAGCAGCTTAAGCACCGCGGGAGGGGTAGATACGCAGTATTTT
>TRBJ2-1|TRBV11-2|.|.
CASSFGSWEGGSSYNEQFF
TGTGCCAGCAGCTTTGGGTCTTGGGAGGGGGGGAGCTCCTACAATGAGCAGTTCTTC
>TRBJ2-1|TRBV5-1|.|TRBD1
CASSDRDRGVYNEQFF
TGCGCCAGCAGCGACCGGGACAGGGGTGTCTACAATGAGCAGTTCTTC
>TRBJ1-1|TRBV27|.|.
CASKEEGHTEAFF
TGTGCCAGCAAGGAGGAGGGCCACACTGAAGCTTTCTTT
>TRBJ1-5|TRBV3-1/TRBV3-2|.|.
CASSQGLEAYQPQHF
TGTGCCAGCAGCCAAGGCCTCGAGGCATATCAGCCCCAGCATTTT
>TRBJ1-6|TRBV27|.|TRBD1
CASSYRDRGSPLHF
TGTGCCAGCAGTTACCGGGACAGGGGCTCACCCCTCCACTTT
>TRBJ2-7|TRBV6-5|.|.
CASSGRGLEQYF
TGTGCCAGCTCCGGACGGGGTTTGGAGCAGTACTTC
>TRBJ1-5|TRBV28|once|TRBD1
CASSSLGRGVSNQPQHF
TGTGCCAGCAGTTCCCTAGGCAGGGGGGTTAGCAATCAGCCCCAGCATTTT
>TRBJ2-5|TRBV28|.|TRBD2
CASSLESAGEETQYF
TGTGCCAGCAGTTTAGAGTCGGCGGGGGAGGAGACCCAGTACTTC
>TRBJ2-7|TRBV19|.|.
CASSIGRDSEQYF
TGTGCCAGTAGTATTGGGAGGGACAGTGAGCAGTACTTC
>TRBJ2-4|TRBV27|.|TRBD2
CASRRAGENIQYF
TGTGCCAGCAGACGAGCGGGAGAAAACATTCAGTACTTC
>TRBJ1-2|TRBV6-6|.|TRBD1
CASSPRQGDDYGYTF
TGTGCCAGCAGCCCCAGACAGGGGGACGACTATGGCTACACCTTC
>TRBJ2-1|TRBV19|.|TRBD2
CAASSSSGSNEQFF
TGTGCCGCCTCTTCCTCCAGCGGGAGCAATGAGCAGTTCTTC
>TRBJ2-3|TRBV27|.|TRBD2
CASSFRQGVAGGRDTQYF
TGTGCCAGCAGTTTTAGGCAGGGGGTAGCGGGGGGCAGAGATACGCAGTATTTT
>TRBJ1-5|TRBV19|.|.
CASSPYGRPTGVPQHF
TGTGCCAGTAGTCCCTATGGGCGACCAACGGGGGTGCCCCAGCATTTT
>TRBJ2-3|TRBV6-4|.|TRBD2
CASSHSGGQADTQYF
TGTGCCAGCAGCCATAGCGGGGGGCAAGCAGATACGCAGTATTTT
>TRBJ2-7|TRBV6-5|once|TRBD2
CASTRGGEQYF
TGTGCCAGCACCCGGGGAGGGGAGCAGTACTTC
>TRBJ1-1|TRBV9|.|.
CASSPGVGNKEAFF
TGTGCCAGCAGCCCAGGGGTGGGGAACAAAGAAGCTTTCTTT
>TRBJ2-7|TRBV7-8|.|TRBD2
CASSLASTSGYEQYF
TGTGCCAGCAGCTTAGCGAGCACTAGCGGCTACGAGCAGTACTTC
>TRBJ2-7|TRBV18|.|TRBD2
CASSPSAGGYEQYF
TGTGCCAGCTCCCCCTCAGCGGGAGGATACGAGCAGTACTTC